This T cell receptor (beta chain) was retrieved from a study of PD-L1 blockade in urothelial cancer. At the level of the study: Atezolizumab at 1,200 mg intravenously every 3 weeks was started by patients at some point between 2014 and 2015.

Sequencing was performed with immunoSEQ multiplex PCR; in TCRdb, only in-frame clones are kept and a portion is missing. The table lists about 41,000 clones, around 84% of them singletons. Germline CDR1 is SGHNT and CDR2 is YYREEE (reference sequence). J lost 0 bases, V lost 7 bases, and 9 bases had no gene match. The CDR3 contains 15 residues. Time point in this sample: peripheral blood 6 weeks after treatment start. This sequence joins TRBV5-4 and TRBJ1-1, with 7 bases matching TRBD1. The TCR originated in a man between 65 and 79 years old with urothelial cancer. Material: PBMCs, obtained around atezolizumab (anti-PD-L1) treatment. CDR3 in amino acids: CASRRDRPLNTEAFF. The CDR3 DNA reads TGTGCCAGCCGCCGGGACAGACCGCTGAACACTGAAGCTTTCTTT.